The 32 T cell receptor beta chains in this list originate from one sample, sequenced in a study of T cell changes during pregnancy in multiple sclerosis. Method: immunoSEQ multiplex PCR; TCRdb's copy keeps in-frame clones and lacks some. The table shows about 93,000 clones, with approximately 90% occurring only once. The source material was peripheral blood, sampled before pregnancy. These receptors were taken from a female donor with multiple sclerosis, enrolled in a pregnancy study.

The chain carries TRBV27 and TRBJ1-2; D might be TRBD1 (5 bases). This CDR3 is 14 amino acids long. V gave up 8 bases and J gave up 4 bases, with 17 bases separating them. Germline CDR1 is MNHEY and CDR2 is SMNVEV (reference sequence). CDR3 region: CASWGREIRYGYTF. Written as DNA, the CDR3 is TGTGCCAGCTGGGGGAGGGAGATACGCTATGGCTACACCTTC.

This clone was recorded only once. In nucleotides, the CDR3 is TGTGCCTGGAGTGGTACGCTAGCGGGGTCCTCCTACAATGAGCAGTTCTTC. This gives the protein CAWSGTLAGSSYNEQFF. V is TRBV30 and J is TRBJ2-1, with 9 positions matching TRBD2. J was trimmed by 0 bases and V by 1 base; bases with no gene match: 7. This CDR3 has 17 residues. Germline V CDR1 and CDR2: GTSNPN, SVGIG (reference sequence).

J is TRBJ2-7 and V is TRBV6-5, with 10 nucleotides matching TRBD1. V was pared by 7 bases and J by 9 bases, with 15 bases of the junction left unmatched. The CDR3 is made up of 15 amino acids. Germline values: CDR1 MNHEY, CDR2 SVGAGI. CDR3 loop: CASNLAGQGLLGQYF. The CDR3 region has the DNA TGTGCCAGCAATTTGGCGGGACAGGGGTTGTTAGGGCAGTACTTC.

This chain uses TRBV2 with TRBJ2-6; D might be TRBD2 (6 bases). Trimming took off 4 bases at V and 0 bases at J, with 16 bases between the two ends. Germline V gives CDR1 SNHLY, CDR2 FYNNEI. This CDR3 contains 18 residues. CDR3 sequence reads: CASSAGETSPSGANVLTF. The CDR3 DNA follows: TGTGCCAGCAGTGCTGGGGAAACTAGCCCCTCTGGGGCCAACGTCCTGACTTTC.

The V gene is TRBV6-6, the J gene TRBJ1-6; 10 nucleotides line up with TRBD1. V trimming: 4 bases; J trimming: 7 bases; junction bases outside the gene matches: 4. CDR1 is MNHNY, CDR2 SVGAGI, per germline (reference sequence). The CDR3 is 15 amino acids. CDR3 nucleotides: TGTGCCAGCAGTTCACCGGGACAGGGGAATTCACCCCTCCACTTT. Residues: CASSSPGQGNSPLHF.

The table lists this clone with a count of one. V usage is TRBV19 and J usage is TRBJ2-5, with D possibly TRBD1 on 5 matching bases. The CDR3 has 14 amino acids. The germline gives CDR1 LNHDA, CDR2 SQIVND (reference sequence). V was clipped by 5 bases and J by 2 bases, with 12 bases between them. The CDR3 coding sequence is TGTGCCAGTAGTCCGAGACAGATTCAAGAGACCCAGTACTTC. It translates to CASSPRQIQETQYF. Looking up the rest from reference TRBV19 and TRBJ2-5 gives the full variable domain: DGGITQSPKYLFRKEGQNVTLSCEQNLNHDAMYWYRQDPGQGLRLIYYSQIVNDFQKGDIAEGYSVSREKKESFPLTVTSAQKNPTAFYLCASSPRQIQETQYFGPGTRLLVL.

CDR3 in DNA: TGTGCCAGCTCACCACCCGGGACAGGGCAATACGAGCAGTACTTC. It specifies CASSPPGTGQYEQYF. V gene TRBV18 combines with J gene TRBJ2-7, with TRBD1 matching 9 bases. The trim removed 0 bases at V and 4 bases at J, leaving 4 bases unmatched. The CDR3 is 15 amino acids. CDR1 KGHSH and CDR2 LQKENI come from the germline V gene.

The chain combines TRBV27 with TRBJ2-5; 8 bases fit TRBD2. V shed 2 bases, J shed 1 base, and the junction held 9 bases outside the gene matches. The CDR3 has 17 amino acids. Germline V gene sequence: CDR1 MNHEY, CDR2 SMNVEV (reference sequence). CDR3 loop: CASSLGSLAGTQETQYF. The CDR3 nucleotides are TGTGCCAGCAGTTTAGGTAGTTTAGCGGGGACCCAAGAGACCCAGTACTTC.

This chain connects TRBV4-3 to TRBJ2-2, with 8 bases lining up with TRBD2. From germline, CDR1 is LGHNA and CDR2 YSLEER. This CDR3 has 17 amino acids. J gave up 0 bases and V 1 base, and 4 bases lay outside the gene matches. CDR3 DNA: TGCGCCAGCAGCCAAGGCCCGCGGGGGGCGAACACCGGGGAGCTGTTTTTT. It yields the protein CASSQGPRGANTGELFF.

The gene calls are TRBV27 and TRBJ1-2; 9 bases agree with TRBD1. The V segment lost 6 bases and the J segment 5 bases; nucleotides outside the gene matches: 13. The CDR3 is 16 amino acids. Germline values: CDR1 MNHEY, CDR2 SMNVEV (reference sequence). The CDR3 loop is CASRRGGGQGTYGYTF. Here the CDR3 DNA reads TGTGCCAGCAGGAGGGGGGGTGGACAGGGGACATATGGCTACACCTTC.

The chain employs TRBV5-1 and TRBJ2-1; 11 positions agree with TRBD2. CDR1 is SGHRS, CDR2 YFSETQ, per germline. With 6 bases clipped from V and 2 bases from J, the junction kept 16 bases outside the gene matches. The CDR3 is 19 amino acids. The CDR3 nucleotides are TGCGCCAGCACCGGTGTGCTAGCGGGGGGCCGGGAAGCCTACAATGAGCAGTTCTTC. Its translation: CASTGVLAGGREAYNEQFF.

The genes are TRBV4-3 and TRBJ1-2, with D tentatively TRBD1 (5 bases). Per the germline V gene, CDR1 is LGHNA and CDR2 is YSLEER. The V end was cut by 0 bases, the J end by 0 bases, with 11 bases between. This CDR3 is built from 16 residues. CDR3 amino acids: CASSQDIWGANYGYTF. The DNA for the CDR3 is TGCGCCAGCAGCCAAGATATTTGGGGGGCTAACTATGGCTACACCTTC.

This clone was picked up a small number of times. This rearrangement joins TRBV11-2 to TRBJ1-1; TRBD1 might be the D (5 bases). This CDR3 comprises 13 residues. Per germline, CDR1 SGHAT and CDR2 FQNNGV. The V and J ends lost 2 bases and 1 base respectively, with 5 bases between them. The CDR3 reads CASSLRGNTEAFF. CDR3 sequence (DNA): TGTGCCAGCAGCTTAAGGGGGAACACTGAAGCTTTCTTT. The full variable domain, with the rest looked up from reference TRBV11-2 and TRBJ1-1, is EAGVAQSPRYKIIEKRQSVAFWCNPISGHATLYWYQQILGQGPKLLIQFQNNGVVDDSQLPKDRFSAERLKGVDSTLKIQPAKLEDSAVYLCASSLRGNTEAFFGQGTRLTVV.

A single count supports this clone. This rearrangement joins TRBV9 to TRBJ2-2, with D perhaps matching TRBD2 (6 bases). From germline, CDR1 is SGDLS and CDR2 YYNGEE. The ends were cut back, 6 bases at V and 5 bases at J, with 17 bases in the middle. This CDR3 comprises 15 residues. Here the CDR3 reads CASKEGRRGTGELFF. CDR3 bases: TGTGCCAGCAAGGAGGGGAGGAGAGGGACCGGGGAGCTGTTTTTT. The full variable domain, in which reference TRBV9 and TRBJ2-2 provide the parts outside the CDR3, is DSGVTQTPKHLITATGQRVTLRCSPRSGDLSVYWYQQSLDQGLQFLIQYYNGEERAKGNILERFSAQQFPDLHSELNLSSLELGDSALYFCASKEGRRGTGELFFGEGSRLTVL.

The chain couples TRBV4-1 to TRBJ2-1, with D maybe TRBD2 (6 bases). Per the germline V gene, CDR1 is MGHRA and CDR2 is YSYEKL. The V gene lost 0 bases and the J gene lost 8 bases, with 8 bases spanning the gap. This CDR3 region has 13 residues. The CDR3 DNA reads as TGCGCCAGCAGCCAAGAACGGAGGGATGAGCAGTTCTTC. It codes for CASSQERRDEQFF.

The chain uses TRBV6-5 and TRBJ1-1, with D perhaps matching TRBD1 (6 bases). CDR1 is MNHEY, CDR2 SVGAGI, per germline. CDR3 length equals 13 residues. V gave up 5 bases and J gave up 5 bases, with 12 bases separating them. CDR3 bases: TGTGCCAGCAGTAGGGGGTATAAGACTGAAGCTTTCTTT. This encodes CASSRGYKTEAFF.

The rearrangement uses TRBV5-1 and TRBJ2-2; 8 nucleotides line up with TRBD2. The J segment lost 3 bases and the V segment lost 3 bases, leaving 4 bases of the junction unmatched. The CDR3 is 15 amino acids. Germline CDR1 is SGHRS and CDR2 is YFSETQ. Written as DNA, the CDR3 is TGCGCCAGCAGCTCGGGGGGGCCTTACACCGGGGAGCTGTTTTTT. Residues: CASSSGGPYTGELFF.

The chain couples TRBV5-1 to TRBJ1-2; TRBD1 aligns across 7 bases. Unmatched junction bases numbered 9, after V lost 3 bases and J lost 4 bases. This CDR3 has 15 amino acids. CDR1 SGHRS and CDR2 YFSETQ come from the germline V gene. Written as DNA, the CDR3 is TGCGCCAGCAGCTCCGCCCCGGACAGGACCTATGGCTACACCTTC. Translated: CASSSAPDRTYGYTF.

The chain joins TRBV18 to TRBJ1-1; the D gene is possibly TRBD1 (5 bases). The V gene's germline CDR1 is KGHSH and CDR2 LQKENI. CDR3 size: 17 residues. The germline V and J ends were trimmed by 0 bases and 0 bases, with 14 bases remaining between them. This CDR3 reads CASSPPGTRTLNTEAFF. CDR3 bases: TGTGCCAGCTCACCACCGGGGACTAGGACCCTGAACACTGAAGCTTTCTTT.

The chain uses TRBV2 and TRBJ1-2; D might be TRBD1 (5 bases). This CDR3 comprises 13 residues. Germline V gene data show CDR1 as SNHLY and CDR2 as FYNNEI. Trimming pared 3 bases from V and 3 bases from J, leaving 8 bases between. DNA for the CDR3: TGTGCCAGCAGTGATCGGGACTACTATGGCTACACCTTC. Its translation: CASSDRDYYGYTF.

J is TRBJ2-2 and V is TRBV15; TRBD1 might be the D (6 bases). Trimming shortened V by 0 bases and J by 2 bases, and 22 bases separated the two germline ends. CDR1 is LNHNV and CDR2 is YYDKDF in the germline V gene (reference sequence). This CDR3 is 20 amino acids long. The CDR3 region has the DNA TGTGCCACCAGCAGAGATCCCCCGGGACATTTTCGGTTCAACACCGGGGAGCTGTTTTTT. It is translated as CATSRDPPGHFRFNTGELFF.

This clone appeared a single time. V usage is TRBV7-9 and J usage is TRBJ2-1, with 8 bases that match TRBD2. Germline V gene sequence: CDR1 SEHNR, CDR2 FQNEAQ (reference sequence). This CDR3 has 14 residues. The junction had 12 bases not matched to a gene; V was cut back by 10 bases and J by 7 bases. The CDR3 loop is CATLRREGWNEQFF. In nucleotides, the CDR3 is TGTGCCACCCTACGTCGGGAGGGATGGAATGAGCAGTTCTTC.

This chain uses TRBV7-9 with TRBJ1-4; D unresolved. Germline CDR1 reads SEHNR; CDR2 reads FQNEAQ (reference sequence). This CDR3 region has 14 residues. Trimming shortened V by 5 bases and J by 0 bases, and 7 bases separated the two germline ends. The CDR3 reads CASSARATNEKLFF. The CDR3 coding sequence is TGTGCCAGCAGCGCCCGGGCAACTAATGAAAAACTGTTTTTT. The full variable domain, in which reference TRBV7-9 and TRBJ1-4 provide the parts outside the CDR3, is DTGVSQNPRHKITKRGQNVTFRCDPISEHNRLYWYRQTLGQGPEFLTYFQNEAQLEKSRLLSDRFSAERPKGSFSTLEIQRTEQGDSAMYLCASSARATNEKLFFGSGTQLSVL.

J is TRBJ1-6 and V is TRBV5-1; 8 nucleotides align to TRBD1. Germline values: CDR1 SGHRS, CDR2 YFSETQ. J was trimmed by 13 bases and V by 0 bases; bases with no gene match: 9. CDR3 size: 15 residues. The CDR3, as DNA: TGCGCCAGCAGCTTGGCCGGGGACAGGCCCCTTCCCCTCCACTTT. It specifies CASSLAGDRPLPLHF.

The chain carries TRBV6-1 and TRBJ1-1; 8 bases align to TRBD1. Germline values: CDR1 MNHNS, CDR2 SASEGT. The CDR3 is 14 residues long. With 3 bases clipped from V and 5 bases from J, the junction kept 5 bases outside the gene matches. CDR3 in amino acids: CASSDETGVTEAFF. The CDR3 region has the DNA TGTGCCAGCAGTGATGAGACAGGGGTAACTGAAGCTTTCTTT.

V is TRBV6-5 and J is TRBJ1-2; 9 bases are shared with TRBD1. In germline, CDR1 is MNHEY, CDR2 SVGAGI. V was pared by 5 bases and J by 4 bases, with 8 bases of the junction left unmatched. The CDR3 is made up of 15 amino acids. CDR3 residues: CASSATGGGFYGYTF. As DNA, the CDR3 is TGTGCCAGCAGTGCAACAGGGGGCGGGTTCTATGGCTACACCTTC.

The chain couples TRBV5-5 to TRBJ1-5; no clear D. Per germline, CDR1 SGHKS and CDR2 YYEKEE (reference sequence). Between the trimmed V and J ends, which lost 2 bases and 2 bases, there was a span of 11 bases. The CDR3 runs to 15 residues. The CDR3 protein is CASSFGGEGNQPQHF. The CDR3 nucleotides are TGTGCCAGCAGCTTCGGTGGGGAGGGCAATCAGCCCCAGCATTTT. Filled out from reference TRBV5-5 and TRBJ1-5, the complete variable domain reads DAGVTQSPTHLIKTRGQQVTLRCSPISGHKSVSWYQQVLGQGPQFIFQYYEKEERGRGNFPDRFSARQFPNYSSELNVNALLLGDSALYLCASSFGGEGNQPQHFGDGTRLSIL.

This clone was found once. V is TRBV6-1 and J is TRBJ2-3, with TRBD2 identical over 8 bases. The CDR3 extends over 14 amino acids. Germline trimming cut 5 bases from V and 5 bases from J; bases unmatched to any gene: 6. Germline V gene sequence: CDR1 MNHNS, CDR2 SASEGT. The CDR3 reads CASSLAGRGDTQYF. The CDR3 nucleotides are TGTGCCAGCAGTTTAGCGGGGCGGGGAGATACGCAGTATTTT.

V gene TRBV11-2 combines with J gene TRBJ1-2, with D possibly matching TRBD1 (6 bases). Trimming shortened V by 1 base and J by 2 bases, and 11 bases separated the two germline ends. There are 15 residues in the CDR3. Germline V CDR1 and CDR2: SGHAT, FQNNGV. This CDR3 is CASSLGTALNYGYTF. The CDR3 coding sequence is TGTGCCAGCAGCTTAGGGACAGCTTTAAACTATGGCTACACCTTC.

This sequence joins TRBV30 and TRBJ1-4, with 9 bases identical to TRBD1. The CDR3 consists of 17 residues. The germline V gene has CDR1 GTSNPN and CDR2 SVGIG (reference sequence). V shed 2 bases, J shed 1 base, and the junction held 8 bases outside the gene matches. The DNA of the CDR3 is TGTGCCTGGAGTATTCTTCACAGGGGGCAAACTAATGAAAAACTGTTTTTT. Amino acid sequence: CAWSILHRGQTNEKLFF.

The rearrangement joins TRBV10-3 to TRBJ1-1; 7 bases match TRBD1. Germline lookup yields CDR1 ENHRY and CDR2 SYGVKD. With 6 bases clipped from V and 3 bases from J, the junction kept 7 bases outside the gene matches. This CDR3 is built from 14 residues. CDR3 coding DNA: TGTGCCATCAGCCTGAGACAGGGAGACACTGAAGCTTTCTTT. Translation gives CAISLRQGDTEAFF.

The V and J genes are TRBV18 and TRBJ2-1; D is perhaps TRBD2 (6 bases). The V and J ends lost 3 bases and 1 base respectively, with 13 bases between them. The CDR3 is 16 amino acids. Looked up from germline, CDR1 is KGHSH and CDR2 is LQKENI. DNA for the CDR3: TGTGCCAGCTCACCCTCACTAGCTAGGTCCTACAATGAGCAGTTCTTC. This sequence encodes CASSPSLARSYNEQFF.